This TCR beta chain was sequenced for a study of cytomegalovirus exposure and HLA in healthy donors. Findings of the study overall: The TCR clusters that emerged in the first cohort tended, a later analysis found, to co-occur in the 95 to 150 validation repertoires. Reported results showed that the classifier diagnosed cytomegalovirus status with high specificity and sensitivity. Among TCR beta chains, those listed as cytomegalovirus-associated numbered under 200.

Germline lookup yields CDR1 SGDLS and CDR2 YYNGEE. CDR3 length: 15 residues. Germline trimming cut 4 bases from V and 2 bases from J; bases unmatched to any gene: 6. Repertoires were generated with immunoSEQ multiplex PCR, while TCRdb's copy carries only in-frame clones and drops some. The repertoire holds 200,000 or so clones, with around 86% as singletons. To note about this clone: Its target is not known.

Sequencing was done on a sample of PBMCs. The genes are TRBV9 and TRBJ2-7, with 10 nucleotides matching TRBD2. The origin of this receptor is a woman aged 18-29 years in good health and CMV-seropositive. The CDR3 loop reads CASSTGLAAAYEQYF. DNA for the CDR3: TGTGCCAGCAGCACAGGACTAGCGGCCGCCTACGAGCAGTACTTC.